This TCR beta chain was found in a study of Graves' ophthalmopathy and Graves' hyperthyroidism. There are a few counts of this clonotype. Germline CDR1 PRHDT, CDR2 FYEKMQ (reference sequence). CDR3 length: 14 amino acids. The V and J ends lost 5 bases and 3 bases respectively, with 14 bases between them. RNA transcripts served as template for amplifying TCR beta CDR3 sequences. Second-round multiplex PCR followed a first-round RT-PCR using HTBI primers. TCRdb fed the multiplex PCR reads into MiXCR, producing one record per CDR3 protein. Of around 1.1 million distinct CDR3 sequences listed, about two fifths were seen once; the top ten hold around 10%.

Input material: peripheral blood or thyroid tissue (not recorded which). This clonotype originated in an adult man with Graves' hyperthyroidism. The rearrangement joins TRBV13 to TRBJ2-7; no firm D call. CDR3 DNA: TGTGCCAGCAGCCCAAAAGACCTGTACTACGAGCAGTACTTC. As protein: CASSPKDLYYEQYF. The whole variable domain, remainder taken from reference TRBV13 and TRBJ2-7, is AAGVIQSPRHLIKEKRETATLKCYPIPRHDTVYWYQQGPGQDPQFLISFYEKMQSDKGSIPDRFSAQQFSDYHSELNMSSLELGDSALYFCASSPKDLYYEQYFGPGTRLTVT.